This T cell receptor beta chain comes out of a study of regulatory T cells in long-lasting Graves disease. Libraries of TCR beta came from iRepertoire HTBI primers plus Arm-PCR of CDR3 regions. TCRdb re-analysed the multiplex PCR reads in MiXCR, keeping a single row per CDR3 protein. The sample lists more than 300,000 distinct CDR3 sequences, 10% to 15% occurring once. Time point in this sample: newly diagnosed GD, antithyroid drugs for less than 3 months. RNA isolated from PBMCs was used to make the TCR library. Germline trimming cut 5 bases from V and 2 bases from J; bases unmatched to any gene: 10. CDR1 LNHDA and CDR2 SQIVND come from the germline V gene (reference sequence). This CDR3 contains 16 residues. A further study also used this sample, focusing on T cells in Graves' hyperthyroidism and ophthalmopathy.

The sequence derives from a woman aged 18-29 years with Graves disease. This specimen was peripheral blood mononuclear cells (PBMCs), taken at new diagnosis, from a patient treated with antithyroid drugs. This sequence joins TRBV19 and TRBJ1-2; TRBD1 agrees at 8 bases. CDR3 in DNA: TGTGCCAGTAGTGCCTGGACAGGGCGGGTAAACTATGGCTACACCTTC. Residues: CASSAWTGRVNYGYTF.